The following is a TCR beta chain sequence with its context. What it binds is unknown. The V gene lost 3 bases and the J gene lost 1 base, with 9 bases spanning the gap. The CDR3 is 13 residues long. Germline V CDR1 and CDR2: GTSNPN, SVGIG (reference sequence). The data stem from a study of beta chain features in type 1 diabetes. About the study: The samples had 85 million to 140 million sorted cells examined in all. Findings of the study overall: Type 1 diabetes patients had TCRB CDR3s that were shorter (moderately but significantly so) in all four CD4+ subsets. A greater similarity of naive, central memory and Treg TCRB repertoires was seen among patients than among healthy donors. There were fewer insertions and more deletions at the VDJ junctions of type 1 diabetes patients.

The sequenced template was cDNA made from the entire isolated RNA. The read count averaged approximately 4 million across naive, central memory and regulatory T cell samples. Using immunoSEQ multiplex PCR, the repertoire was profiled, and TCRdb retains in-frame clones only, with some absent. The profile covers hundreds of thousands of clones, with about 14% appearing a single time and approximately 0.042% taken by the ten largest. This clonotype was sampled from a man younger than 30 with type 1 diabetes. Sequencing input: naive CD4+ T cells from blood. The gene calls are TRBV30 and TRBJ1-1, with no clear D. CDR3 nucleotide sequence: TGTGCCTGGAGGAGACATCAGAACACTGAAGCTTTCTTT. Protein: CAWRRHQNTEAFF.